This T cell receptor (beta chain) is from a study of monozygotic twins with inflammatory bowel disease. Germline V gives CDR1 SGHRS, CDR2 YFSETQ. The CDR3 covers 13 residues. TCRdb reprocessed the 5' RACE reads; each CDR3 protein has one entry and no DNA is given. Its clone listing holds some 160,000 distinct CDR3 sequences. This clonotype was sampled from a human donor with ulcerative colitis or Crohn's disease, or a healthy co-twin of an affected twin (not recorded which). The sequencing input was blood. The V and J genes are TRBV5-1 and TRBJ2-7; TCRdb returns TRBD1, unconfirmable since there is no DNA. The CDR3 sequence: CASSKGQVYEQYF.